This entry lists 3 T cell receptor beta chains sequenced from one sample in a study of T cells after yellow fever vaccination (dated by TCRdb to the late 2010s). The treatment or condition label corresponds to: live attenuated yellow fever vaccine strain. Libraries were prepared through 5' RACE. The listed sequencing device is Illumina HiSeq 2500. TCRdb handled the public reads itself, with Q25 trimming in fastp and clone calling in MiXCR, and kept productive beta chains. Each CDR3 protein gets just one entry, which takes the most common genes and DNA from the rows behind it. A total of over 100,000 distinct CDR3 sequences appear in this sample, 7% to 8.5% of them only once. The ten most abundant clones make up about 25% of the sample. Sequenced material: CD8+ T cells sorted from PBMCs, taken 45 days after the yellow fever booster vaccination. The receptors shown here come from a man aged 25 to 45 who received the YFV17D yellow fever vaccine.

This clonotype was seen ten or more times. The chain joins TRBV28 to TRBJ2-7; 7 bases fit TRBD1. The CDR3 spans 11 residues. Trimming removed 6 bases from V and 6 bases from J; junction bases left unmatched: 2. In germline, CDR1 is MDHEN, CDR2 SYDVKM. CDR3 protein: CASRTGAEQYF. DNA for the CDR3: TGTGCCAGCAGAACAGGGGCCGAGCAGTACTTC.

This clonotype showed up many times. The chain is built from TRBV30 and TRBJ1-2; the D is unclear. Between the trimmed V and J ends, which lost 2 bases and 4 bases, there was a span of 8 bases. Germline CDR1 GTSNPN, CDR2 SVGIG (reference sequence). The CDR3 length is 12 residues. The CDR3 coding sequence is TGTGCCTGGAGTCCTGGCAGCTATGGCTACACCTTC. This sequence encodes CAWSPGSYGYTF.

This clonotype was counted at least ten times. The chain carries TRBV10-3 and TRBJ2-5; 11 bases map to TRBD1. Germline CDR1 and CDR2: ENHRY and SYGVKD. The CDR3 is made up of 15 amino acids. The V and J ends lost 0 bases and 4 bases, in that order; junction bases with no gene match: 1. The CDR3 DNA sequence: TGTGCCATCAGTGAGTCTGGGACAGGGGGAGAGACCCAGTACTTC. This gives the protein CAISESGTGGETQYF.